A selection of T cell receptor beta chains follows, all from one sample in a study of T cells in Graves' hyperthyroidism and ophthalmopathy. TCRdb passed the multiplex PCR reads through MiXCR, listing each CDR3 protein once. The sample lists roughly 840,000 distinct CDR3 sequences, roughly 40% occurring once. Sequences were obtained from blood. The receptors come from a man younger than 35 with Graves' hyperthyroidism. The CDR3 runs from the conserved cysteine through the conserved F or W. The D gene is left open where the match is weak. For some rows the clone size is stated as once, few or many, or as a class when expanded; others skip it.

j_gene,abundance,d_gene,v_gene,CDR3aa,CDR3nt
TRBJ2-7,NA,NA,TRBV7-1,CASSSEGGSEQYF,TGTGCCAGCAGCTCAGAGGGAGGTTCCGAGCAGTACTTC
TRBJ1-3,NA,TRBD1,TRBV2,CASSEWDREYDGNTIYF,TGTGCCAGCAGTGAGTGGGACAGGGAATACGACGGAAACACCATATATTTT
TRBJ2-7,NA,TRBD1,TRBV6-1,CASSTGTGRREQYF,TGTGCCAGCAGCACCGGGACAGGGAGGCGCGAGCAGTACTTC
TRBJ1-2,NA,NA,TRBV10-3,CASSQRPKYGYTF,TGTGCCAGCAGCCAGAGGCCCAAATATGGCTACACCTTC
TRBJ1-1,NA,TRBD1,TRBV6-1,CASGQGAETEAFF,TGTGCCAGCGGGCAGGGGGCGGAGACTGAAGCTTTCTTT
TRBJ1-2,few,NA,TRBV19,CASSIDRGPLGYTF,TGTGCCAGTAGTATCGACCGGGGGCCATTGGGCTACACCTTC
TRBJ2-5,NA,TRBD1,TRBV6-5,CATLGTGGTQETQYF,TGTGCCACCTTAGGGACAGGGGGAACCCAAGAGACCCAGTACTTC
TRBJ2-2,many,NA,TRBV2,CACRGDTGELFF,TGTGCCTGCCGGGGAGACACCGGGGAGCTGTTTTTT
TRBJ2-2,NA,TRBD2,TRBV25-1,CASSSRTSGGRGELFF,TGTGCCAGCAGTTCCCGGACTAGCGGGGGACGGGGGGAGCTGTTCTTT
TRBJ2-5,many,TRBD1,TRBV12-3/TRBV12-4,CASTTTGAGETQYF,TGTGCCAGCACCACGACAGGGGCTGGGGAGACCCAGTACTTC
TRBJ2-2,medium-sized,TRBD1,TRBV29-1,CSVGQGANTGELFF,TGCAGCGTTGGACAGGGGGCGAACACCGGGGAGCTGTTTTTT
TRBJ2-3,NA,NA,TRBV9,CASSPKGTDTQYF,TGTGCCAGCTCACCGAAGGGCACAGATACGCAGTATTTT
TRBJ2-5,NA,NA,TRBV20-1,CSVRDQRLQETQYF,TGCAGTGTTAGAGATCAACGGCTCCAAGAGACCCAGTACTTC
TRBJ2-7,many,NA,TRBV20-1,CSARSDYYEQYF,TGCAGTGCTAGGTCGGACTACTACGAGCAGTACTTC
TRBJ1-4,NA,NA,TRBV7-9,CASSLRQEDNEKLFF,TGTGCCAGCAGCTTACGCCAGGAAGATAATGAAAAACTGTTTTTT
TRBJ2-2,NA,TRBD2,TRBV7-9,CASSQEQGRGAAGELFF,TGTGCCAGCAGCCAAGAGCAGGGGCGGGGGGCAGCCGGGGAGCTGTTTTTT
TRBJ2-5,NA,NA,TRBV7-8,CASSIQGGETQYF,TGTGCCAGCAGCATCCAAGGGGGGGAGACCCAGTACTTC